This TCR beta chain derives from a study of OX40 agonist ivuxolimab in advanced cancers. Study details: Melanoma, hepatocellular carcinoma, head and neck or renal cell cancer occurred in dose-escalation patients. Findings and limits, study-wide: Normalized T-cell clonal expansion was also low in a subset of nonresponders.

Assay used: immunoSEQ multiplex PCR; TCRdb lists only in-frame clones, some missing. The top ten clones hold over 2% of a sample with approximately 17,000 clones, roughly four fifths of them seen once. Trimming took off 7 bases at V and 1 base at J, with 5 bases between the two ends. CDR1 is LNHDA and CDR2 is SQIVND in the germline V gene (reference sequence). The CDR3 totals 11 residues. This clone showed up just a few times. The antigen is unknown. The source of this sequence is an adult with an advanced solid tumor such as melanoma, head and neck, liver or kidney cancer. This specimen consisted of CD4+ or CD8+ T cells sorted from blood, obtained in a trial of the OX40 agonist ivuxolimab. The rearrangement joins TRBV19 to TRBJ2-7, with D unresolved. The CDR3 sequence is CASTSSYEQYF. As DNA, the CDR3 is TGTGCCAGTACCAGTTCCTACGAGCAGTACTTC.